The 8 T cell receptor beta chains presented below share a single source sample, sequenced in a study of identical twins. TCRdb redid the calling of the 5' RACE reads with MiXCR, one entry per CDR3 protein. Altogether about 900,000 distinct CDR3 sequences are present, 9% to 15% being singletons, with the ten largest covering about 1.5%. The same sample was also studied in work on yellow fever vaccine responses in identical twins.

Material: PBMCs. The receptor set was obtained from a woman aged 18-29 years in good health.

The chain is built from TRBV4-1 and TRBJ2-1; D gene ambiguous. The CDR3 consists of 14 residues. The V gene lost 1 base and the J gene lost 6 bases, with 10 bases spanning the gap. Looked up from germline, CDR1 is MGHRA and CDR2 is YSYEKL. For the CDR3, the DNA is TGCGCCAGCAGCCAAGTACGTCGCTCCAATGAGCAGTTCTTC. Protein: CASSQVRRSNEQFF.

A few counts support this clonotype. The chain combines TRBV12-3 or TRBV12-4 with TRBJ1-5, with TRBD1 matching 9 bases. With 6 bases clipped from V and 6 bases from J, the junction kept 9 bases outside the gene matches. The CDR3 is made up of 15 amino acids. This CDR3 is CASSSGQGGSQPQHF. DNA for the CDR3: TGTGCCAGCAGCTCGGGACAGGGAGGGTCTCAGCCCCAGCATTTT.

This clonotype was seen a few times. The J gene is TRBJ2-4, the V gene TRBV10-3; D may match TRBD1 or TRBD2 (7 bases each). Per germline, CDR1 ENHRY and CDR2 SYGVKD. There are 16 residues in the CDR3. V was shortened by 2 bases and J by 8 bases, with 19 bases between the two germline ends. The CDR3 region has the DNA TGTGCCATCAGTGAGCCGAACAGGGGAGGGTCGTACATTCAGTACTTC. This sequence encodes CAISEPNRGGSYIQYF.

J is TRBJ2-2 and V is TRBV19, with 7 bases matching TRBD1. Germline V gene data show CDR1 as LNHDA and CDR2 as SQIVND (reference sequence). Trimming at V came to 6 bases and at J to 7 bases, leaving 8 bases not matched to a gene. CDR3 size: 14 residues. The CDR3: CASSGTVTGGELFF. Written as DNA, the CDR3 is TGTGCCAGTAGCGGGACAGTCACAGGCGGGGAGCTGTTTTTT.

This clonotype appeared a few times. V is TRBV5-5 and J is TRBJ2-2; the D is unclear. The V end was cut by 2 bases, the J end by 0 bases, with 5 bases between. The CDR3 spans 14 residues. Germline lookup yields CDR1 SGHKS and CDR2 YYEKEE (reference sequence). CDR3 sequence (DNA): TGTGCCAGCAGCTTTAATACGAACACCGGGGAGCTGTTTTTT. As protein: CASSFNTNTGELFF.

V is TRBV10-3 and J is TRBJ2-1; D assignment may be TRBD1 or TRBD2 (5 bases each). CDR1 is ENHRY and CDR2 is SYGVKD in the germline V gene. The length of the CDR3 is 13 residues. Trimming took 4 bases from V and 5 from J, leaving 9 bases between them. The CDR3 is CAISGGTNNEQFF. The CDR3 region has the DNA TGTGCCATCAGTGGAGGGACCAACAATGAGCAGTTCTTC.

This sequence joins TRBV7-3 and TRBJ2-1; TRBD2 might be the D (5 bases). Deletions cut 1 base from V and 6 bases from J, with 10 bases between. This CDR3 region has 14 residues. CDR1 and CDR2 (germline): SGHTA, FQGTGA. CDR3 residues: CASSLRFLANEQFF. CDR3 nucleotides: TGTGCCAGCAGCTTAAGGTTCCTAGCCAATGAGCAGTTCTTC.

This clonotype appeared many times. At one end, the junction sequence differs from germline, possibly due to a read error. The CDR3 region is CSARGTSRGQFF. In DNA, the CDR3 is TGCAGTGCCAGAGGGACTTCGAGGGGGCAGTTCTTC. The rearrangement joins TRBV20-1 to TRBJ2-1; possibly TRBD2 for D (6 bases). CDR3 length: 12 amino acids. Germline lookup yields CDR1 DFQATT and CDR2 SNEGSKA (reference sequence).